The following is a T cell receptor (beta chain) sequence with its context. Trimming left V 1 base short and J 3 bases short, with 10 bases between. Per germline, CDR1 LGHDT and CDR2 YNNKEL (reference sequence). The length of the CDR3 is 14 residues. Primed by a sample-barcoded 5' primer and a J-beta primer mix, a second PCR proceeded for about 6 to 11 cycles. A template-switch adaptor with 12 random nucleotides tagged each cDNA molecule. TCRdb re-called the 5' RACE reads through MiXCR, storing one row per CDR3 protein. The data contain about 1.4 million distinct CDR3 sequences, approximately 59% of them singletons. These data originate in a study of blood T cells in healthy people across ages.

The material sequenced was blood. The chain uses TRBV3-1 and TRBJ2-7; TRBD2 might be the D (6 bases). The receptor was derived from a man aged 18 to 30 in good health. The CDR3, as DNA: TGTGCCAGCAGCCAAGGGAGGGCCGGCTACGAGCAGTACTTC. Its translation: CASSQGRAGYEQYF.